One sample yielded the 29 T cell receptor beta chains listed below, sequenced in a study of human T cells and chemical hapten exposure. One entry per CDR3 protein, called by TCRdb with MiXCR from the RACE reads. Of fewer than 500,000 distinct CDR3 sequences in the sample, roughly 4.8% were seen once. Time point: patch test 1, 2 weeks after DPC sensitization. Treatment of the sample: therapeutic diphenylcyclopropenone sensitization with weekly scalp DPC. The sample in question was whole blood, obtained in connection with sensitization to the hapten diphenylcyclopropenone (DPC). The receptors were sampled from a woman aged 45-65 years with alopecia areata. Some clones in this sample may be carry-over from other donors' samples.

This clonotype has a count of ten or more. The chain couples TRBV7-9 to TRBJ1-2, with D possibly matching TRBD1 (6 bases). With 1 base removed from V and 8 bases from J, the gap between germline ends came to 11 bases. This CDR3 comprises 13 residues. Per germline, CDR1 SEHNR and CDR2 FQNEAQ (reference sequence). CDR3 bases: TGTGCCAGCAGCTTAGGTTCAGGGGAAGGCTACACCTTC. It translates to CASSLGSGEGYTF.

This clonotype was observed many times. The V gene is TRBV4-1, the J gene TRBJ2-5; TRBD2 matches 7 bases. J was trimmed by 3 bases and V by 5 bases; bases with no gene match: 6. There are 14 residues in the CDR3. Per the germline V gene, CDR1 is MGHRA and CDR2 is YSYEKL. CDR3 loop: CASSFFAGEETQYF. In DNA form, the CDR3 reads TGCGCCAGCAGCTTCTTTGCGGGGGAAGAGACCCAGTACTTC.

The DNA for the CDR3 is TGTGCCAGCAGCAGGGACCCGCCCTACGAGCAGTACTTC. This sequence encodes CASSRDPPYEQYF. V gene TRBV7-2 combines with J gene TRBJ2-7, with D perhaps assigned TRBD1 or TRBD2 (5 bases each). The CDR3 runs 13 residues. The V gene's germline CDR1 is SGHTA and CDR2 FQGNSA. V was cut by 5 bases and J by 2 bases, with 10 bases left in between.

This clonotype was observed many times. The rearrangement links TRBV29-1 to TRBJ2-6; D assignment may be TRBD1 or TRBD2 (5 bases each). The ends were cut back, 6 bases at V and 3 bases at J, with 12 bases in the middle. The germline V gene encodes CDR1 SQVTM and CDR2 ANQGSEA. This CDR3 contains 14 residues. CDR3 nucleotide sequence: TGCAGCGTGTCGGGACGGCTTGGGGCCAACGTCCTGACTTTC. The encoded protein is CSVSGRLGANVLTF.

DNA of the CDR3: TGTGCCAGCAGTTTCCGGGACAGCGCTAATGAAAAACTGTTTTTT. Translated: CASSFRDSANEKLFF. The chain couples TRBV27 to TRBJ1-4, with 7 bases lining up with TRBD1. V trimming: 3 bases; J trimming: 3 bases; junction bases outside the gene matches: 4. The CDR3 consists of 15 residues. Germline CDR1 and CDR2: MNHEY and SMNVEV (reference sequence). Combining the CDR3 with reference TRBV27 and TRBJ1-4 gives the whole variable domain EAQVTQNPRYLITVTGKKLTVTCSQNMNHEYMSWYRQDPGLGLRQIYYSMNVEVTDKGDVPEGYKVSRKEKRNFPLILESPSPNQTSLYFCASSFRDSANEKLFFGSGTQLSVL.

This clonotype was observed a handful of times. The chain joins TRBV12-3 or TRBV12-4 to TRBJ1-2; D remains unclear. The V end lost 1 base, the J end lost 3 bases, and 12 bases lay between the germline ends. This CDR3 has 15 residues. The CDR3 DNA reads as TGTGCCAGCAGTTTAGGTTTCGGGAGGGACTATGGCTACACCTTC. It translates to CASSLGFGRDYGYTF.

Many counts were recorded for this clonotype. V and J are TRBV7-8 and TRBJ1-1; the D gene is possibly TRBD1 (6 bases). Germline CDR1 reads SGHVS; CDR2 reads FQNEAQ. The length of the CDR3 is 16 residues. Trimming cost V 5 bases and J 4 bases, with 20 bases left between them. The CDR3 coding sequence is TGTGCCAGCAGCGTAGGGAGGACAGAGCTGATCACTGAAGCTTTCTTT. It is translated as CASSVGRTELITEAFF.

This clonotype was counted many times. This sequence joins TRBV7-9 and TRBJ1-5; perhaps TRBD1 as D (5 bases). This CDR3 has 13 residues. Germline V gene sequence: CDR1 SEHNR, CDR2 FQNEAQ (reference sequence). Trimming cost V 1 base and J 7 bases, with 8 bases left between them. The CDR3 DNA sequence: TGTGCCAGCAGCTTAGGCAGGGAGCAGCCCCAGCATTTT. Protein sequence: CASSLGREQPQHF.

This clonotype was observed a handful of times. The chain joins TRBV9 to TRBJ2-1; TRBD1 aligns across 7 bases. Germline loops: CDR1 SGDLS, CDR2 YYNGEE. This CDR3 region has 14 residues. With V trimmed by 3 bases and J by 5 bases, 5 bases remained unmatched. CDR3 protein: CASSEGTVHNEQFF. CDR3 sequence (DNA): TGTGCCAGCAGCGAGGGGACAGTACACAATGAGCAGTTCTTC.

The J gene is TRBJ2-1, the V gene TRBV24-1, with 7 nucleotides matching TRBD1. Germline V CDR1 and CDR2: KGHDR, SFDVKD. J gave up 2 bases and V 2 bases, and 2 bases lay outside the gene matches. This CDR3 is built from 15 residues. CDR3: CATSDWTGTYNEQFF. DNA of the CDR3: TGTGCCACCAGTGATTGGACAGGCACCTACAATGAGCAGTTCTTC.

This clonotype has only a few counts. This chain connects TRBV20-1 to TRBJ1-1; D gene ambiguous. The CDR3 totals 17 residues. Trimming shortened V by 4 bases and J by 3 bases, and 24 bases separated the two germline ends. The germline CDR1 and CDR2 sequences are DFQATT and SNEGSKA (reference sequence). The CDR3 nucleotides are TGCAGTGCTATCCACTGGCAGCTCGCCGTGGCGGACACTGAAGCTTTCTTT. Translation: CSAIHWQLAVADTEAFF.

This chain links TRBV4-3 with TRBJ1-2, with D tentatively TRBD1 (5 bases). Germline V CDR1 and CDR2: LGHNA, YSLEER. This CDR3 is built from 14 residues. The V end was cut by 0 bases, the J end by 4 bases, with 9 bases between. The CDR3 reads CASSQEKGSYGYTF. Written as DNA, the CDR3 is TGCGCCAGCAGCCAAGAAAAGGGGAGCTATGGCTACACCTTC.

A few counts support this clonotype. The chain recombines TRBV5-1 with TRBJ1-1; 10 bases fit TRBD1. The CDR3 length is 16 residues. CDR1 SGHRS and CDR2 YFSETQ come from the germline V gene. V shed 4 bases and J 1 base; nucleotides not matched to a gene: 7. DNA of the CDR3: TGCGCCAGCAGCGCAGGGGACAGGGGATCGAACACTGAAGCTTTCTTT. Protein product: CASSAGDRGSNTEAFF.

The chain links TRBV18 to TRBJ1-5; D uncertain. The V gene lost 2 bases and the J gene lost 0 bases, with 11 bases spanning the gap. Germline loops: CDR1 KGHSH, CDR2 LQKENI. CDR3 length: 16 amino acids. CDR3 in DNA: TGTGCCAGCTCACCAGGTGTCATGGTTAGCAATCAGCCCCAGCATTTT. This gives the protein CASSPGVMVSNQPQHF. Based on the CDR3 plus reference TRBV18 and TRBJ1-5, the full variable domain is NAGVMQNPRHLVRRRGQEARLRCSPMKGHSHVYWYRQLPEEGLKFMVYLQKENIIDESGMPKERFSAEFPKEGPSILRIQQVVRGDSAAYFCASSPGVMVSNQPQHFGDGTRLSIL.

This clonotype has at least ten counts. V gene TRBV6-5 combines with J gene TRBJ1-2; D perhaps matches TRBD1 (5 bases). Trimming took 2 bases from V and 2 from J, leaving 15 bases between them. The CDR3 is 16 residues long. Germline V gene data show CDR1 as MNHEY and CDR2 as SVGAGI. CDR3 DNA sequence: TGTGCCAGCAGTTACACTGGGACTCCGACAAACTATGGCTACACCTTC. It yields the protein CASSYTGTPTNYGYTF.

This clonotype was detected only a few times. The chain carries TRBV9 and TRBJ2-7, with 11 bases matching TRBD2. The CDR3 length is 16 residues. CDR1 and CDR2 (germline): SGDLS, YYNGEE. The J segment lost 3 bases and the V segment lost 3 bases, leaving 8 bases of the junction unmatched. CDR3 DNA: TGTGCCAGCAGCGGATCCACTAGCGGGGGCCTCTACGAGCAGTACTTC. Translating gives CASSGSTSGGLYEQYF.

This clonotype has only a few counts. The gene calls are TRBV4-1 and TRBJ2-7; no reliable D call. In germline, CDR1 is MGHRA, CDR2 YSYEKL. The length of the CDR3 is 14 residues. V shed 4 bases and J shed 3 bases, with 13 bases lying between them. The CDR3 nucleotides are TGCGCCAGCAGCCCGCCTGGGCGGAACTACGAGCAGTACTTC. Translated: CASSPPGRNYEQYF.

This clonotype has a handful of counts. The rearrangement links TRBV10-3 to TRBJ2-7, with D possibly matching TRBD1 (5 bases). Germline V gene data show CDR1 as ENHRY and CDR2 as SYGVKD. Trimming cost V 5 bases and J 5 bases, with 10 bases left between them. The CDR3 runs to 12 residues. The CDR3 sequence: CAISPTVDEQYF. The DNA for the CDR3 is TGTGCCATCAGTCCGACAGTCGACGAGCAGTACTTC.

This clonotype was detected many times. The rearrangement links TRBV6-2 or TRBV6-3 to TRBJ2-1, with TRBD2 matching over 9 bases. After removal of 9 bases from V and 4 bases from J, the junction contained 7 bases not matched to a gene. The CDR3 contains 14 residues. CDR1 is MNHEY, CDR2 SVGEGT, per germline. The CDR3 protein is CASLTSGFYNEQFF. The CDR3 region has the DNA TGTGCCAGTTTGACTAGCGGATTTTACAATGAGCAGTTCTTC.

There are many counts of this clonotype. The chain recombines TRBV12-3 or TRBV12-4 with TRBJ2-3, with 9 bases aligning to TRBD1. V lost 7 bases and J lost 6; bases outside the gene matches: 8. The CDR3 covers 14 residues. CDR3 sequence reads: CASNSQGAWDTQYF. The CDR3 coding sequence is TGTGCCAGCAATTCACAGGGGGCATGGGATACGCAGTATTTT.

In this sample, this clonotype turned up many times. V and J are TRBV12-3 or TRBV12-4 and TRBJ1-3; the D is unclear. This CDR3 spans 15 amino acids. Trimming shortened V by 5 bases and J by 0 bases, and 11 bases separated the two germline ends. CDR3 residues: CASSPQFRSGNTIYF. Here the CDR3 DNA reads TGTGCCAGCAGTCCACAGTTTCGCTCTGGAAACACCATATATTTT.

The table lists this clonotype with many counts. This chain joins TRBV27 and TRBJ1-1; D perhaps matches TRBD1 (5 bases). CDR1 and CDR2 (germline): MNHEY, SMNVEV (reference sequence). The CDR3 covers 14 residues. V lost 6 bases to trimming and J lost 4 bases, with 15 bases between them. Written as DNA, the CDR3 is TGTGCCAGCAGAAAACCGGGGGGTGGCACTGAAGCTTTCTTT. This encodes CASRKPGGGTEAFF.

This clonotype was found many times. This rearrangement joins TRBV3-1 to TRBJ1-2; D unclear. This CDR3 has 15 residues. The V gene lost 0 bases and the J gene lost 2 bases, with 10 bases spanning the gap. Germline V gives CDR1 LGHDT, CDR2 YNNKEL (reference sequence). CDR3: CASSQDRNRNYGYTF. CDR3 DNA: TGTGCCAGCAGCCAAGATCGTAACCGAAACTATGGCTACACCTTC. Supplemented by reference TRBV3-1 and TRBJ1-2, the full variable domain reads DTAVSQTPKYLVTQMGNDKSIKCEQNLGHDTMYWYKQDSKKFLKIMFSYNNKELIINETVPNRFSPKSPDKAHLNLHINSLELGDSAVYFCASSQDRNRNYGYTFGSGTRLTVV.

There are a few counts of this clonotype. The V call is TRBV5-1, the J call TRBJ2-3; 15 bases fit TRBD2. Looked up from germline, CDR1 is SGHRS and CDR2 is YFSETQ. The CDR3 extends over 19 amino acids. The V and J ends lost 5 bases and 4 bases, in that order; junction bases with no gene match: 14. In nucleotides, the CDR3 is TGCGCCAGCAGTTCTGGACTAGCGGGGGGGAAAATTGTCGCAGATACGCAGTATTTT. It encodes CASSSGLAGGKIVADTQYF.

This clonotype was counted between two and nine times. The chain links TRBV7-9 to TRBJ2-3; no clear D gene. CDR3 length: 12 amino acids. The V and J ends lost 7 bases and 2 bases respectively, with 7 bases between them. The germline CDR1 and CDR2 sequences are SEHNR and FQNEAQ (reference sequence). The CDR3 region is CASTTATDTQYF. In nucleotides, the CDR3 is TGTGCCAGCACCACGGCCACAGATACGCAGTATTTT.

This clonotype showed up many times. The chain couples TRBV7-2 to TRBJ1-4, with TRBD1 matching 8 bases. The V segment lost 4 bases and the J segment 3 bases; nucleotides outside the gene matches: 4. CDR3 size: 15 residues. Germline V gives CDR1 SGHTA, CDR2 FQGNSA. The CDR3 reads CASSSQQGANEKLFF. The CDR3 DNA sequence: TGTGCCAGCAGCTCGCAACAGGGGGCTAATGAAAAACTGTTTTTT.

The sample holds a few counts of this clonotype. The chain is built from TRBV20-1 and TRBJ2-1; 11 nucleotides align to TRBD2. Germline CDR1 and CDR2: DFQATT and SNEGSKA (reference sequence). This CDR3 contains 15 residues. V dropped 0 bases and J dropped 9; count of bases not matched to a gene: 7. The CDR3 sequence: CSARDSGGGRTEQFF. CDR3 coding DNA: TGCAGTGCTAGAGATAGCGGGGGGGGTCGGACTGAGCAGTTCTTC.

This clonotype has at least ten counts. The chain couples TRBV6-2 or TRBV6-3 to TRBJ1-5; D uncertain. Per the germline V gene, CDR1 is MNHEY and CDR2 is SVGEGT. This CDR3 is built from 12 residues. Trimming took 9 bases from V and 7 from J, leaving 13 bases between them. CDR3 coding DNA: TGTGCCAGTTCCTACCTCGGCCAGCCCCAGCATTTT. Its protein product is CASSYLGQPQHF.

In its sample, this clonotype was seen many times. The chain employs TRBV13 and TRBJ2-5, with 10 positions matching TRBD2. This CDR3 comprises 15 residues. The trim removed 8 bases at V and 3 bases at J, leaving 9 bases unmatched. The germline gives CDR1 PRHDT, CDR2 FYEKMQ (reference sequence). The CDR3 is CASGLAGVLEETQYF. CDR3 sequence (DNA): TGTGCCAGCGGGCTAGCGGGAGTACTCGAAGAGACCCAGTACTTC.